The TCR beta chain under discussion was sequenced for a study of T cell repertoires in cytomegalovirus infection. Study at large: It was the public TCR beta signatures that indicated both CMV infection and matching HLA type. Study-level points and caveats: The study found HLA-C-restricted CMV-specific TCR beta clonotypes dominating the ex vivo response. Cumulative frequency (of public TCR beta family members) identified carriers of CMV plus the relevant HLA.

A few counts support this clonotype. Its specificity is unknown. The CDR3 contains 18 residues. Losses at the gene ends were 6 bases for V and 3 bases for J; bases not matched to a gene: 9. CDR1 is KGHDR and CDR2 is SFDVKD in the germline V gene. TCRdb analysed the reads with MiXCR anew, one entry per CDR3 protein. The sample shows about 310,000 distinct CDR3 sequences, approximately 25% of them seen only once. The V gene is TRBV24-1, the J gene TRBJ2-2, with TRBD2 identical over 13 bases. This TCR was sampled from a human donor in good health (CMV status not recorded). Some clones in this sample may be carry-over from other donors' samples. Source: cultured PBMCs, taken from culture after CMV antigen stimulation. The CDR3: CATSSSGLAGDDTGELFF. The CDR3 coding sequence is TGTGCCACCAGTTCATCCGGACTAGCGGGAGATGACACCGGGGAGCTGTTTTTT.